This is a list of T cell receptor beta chains from one sample in a study of early T cells in non-severe SARS-CoV-2 infection. TCRdb ran MiXCR on the 5' RACE reads and lists one entry per CDR3 protein. The data hold some 71,000 distinct CDR3 sequences, with roughly 10% observed a single time. The source was whole blood, collected at baseline. The receptor source for this set is an adult who was a healthcare worker with PCR-confirmed SARS-CoV-2 infection or an uninfected control (not recorded which). Both conserved end residues are part of each CDR3. Only some rows state a clone size, as once, few, many or a class for expanded clones.

size,V,CDR3
-,TRBV11-2,CASSLVLGTSVYNEQFF
few,TRBV13,CASSLGWASGGTDTQYF
many,TRBV4-2,CASSQLAGGGDTQYF
few,TRBV12-3/TRBV12-4,CASSQAAEAFF
-,TRBV25-1,CASRGGLSTDTQYF
-,TRBV3-1,CASSQGSGLYEQYF
-,TRBV29-1,CSVVYSYEQYF
few,TRBV20-1,CSARDIASQGNEQFF
many,TRBV5-6,CASSLSPQETQYF
-,TRBV19,CASSITLAGAYNEQFF
few,TRBV4-3,CASSLGGRTYNEQFF
many,TRBV6-5,CASSLASSHSSSYEQYF
few,TRBV20-1,CSALDWGLNEKLFF
few,TRBV7-9,CASSLGGSVTVQETQYF
few,TRBV12-3/TRBV12-4,CASTYGQGDGYTF
-,TRBV5-1,CASLRDYSYNEQFF
many,TRBV3-1,CASSKAGGYSYEQYF
-,TRBV29-1,CSVEAPWFELNRLSYEQYF